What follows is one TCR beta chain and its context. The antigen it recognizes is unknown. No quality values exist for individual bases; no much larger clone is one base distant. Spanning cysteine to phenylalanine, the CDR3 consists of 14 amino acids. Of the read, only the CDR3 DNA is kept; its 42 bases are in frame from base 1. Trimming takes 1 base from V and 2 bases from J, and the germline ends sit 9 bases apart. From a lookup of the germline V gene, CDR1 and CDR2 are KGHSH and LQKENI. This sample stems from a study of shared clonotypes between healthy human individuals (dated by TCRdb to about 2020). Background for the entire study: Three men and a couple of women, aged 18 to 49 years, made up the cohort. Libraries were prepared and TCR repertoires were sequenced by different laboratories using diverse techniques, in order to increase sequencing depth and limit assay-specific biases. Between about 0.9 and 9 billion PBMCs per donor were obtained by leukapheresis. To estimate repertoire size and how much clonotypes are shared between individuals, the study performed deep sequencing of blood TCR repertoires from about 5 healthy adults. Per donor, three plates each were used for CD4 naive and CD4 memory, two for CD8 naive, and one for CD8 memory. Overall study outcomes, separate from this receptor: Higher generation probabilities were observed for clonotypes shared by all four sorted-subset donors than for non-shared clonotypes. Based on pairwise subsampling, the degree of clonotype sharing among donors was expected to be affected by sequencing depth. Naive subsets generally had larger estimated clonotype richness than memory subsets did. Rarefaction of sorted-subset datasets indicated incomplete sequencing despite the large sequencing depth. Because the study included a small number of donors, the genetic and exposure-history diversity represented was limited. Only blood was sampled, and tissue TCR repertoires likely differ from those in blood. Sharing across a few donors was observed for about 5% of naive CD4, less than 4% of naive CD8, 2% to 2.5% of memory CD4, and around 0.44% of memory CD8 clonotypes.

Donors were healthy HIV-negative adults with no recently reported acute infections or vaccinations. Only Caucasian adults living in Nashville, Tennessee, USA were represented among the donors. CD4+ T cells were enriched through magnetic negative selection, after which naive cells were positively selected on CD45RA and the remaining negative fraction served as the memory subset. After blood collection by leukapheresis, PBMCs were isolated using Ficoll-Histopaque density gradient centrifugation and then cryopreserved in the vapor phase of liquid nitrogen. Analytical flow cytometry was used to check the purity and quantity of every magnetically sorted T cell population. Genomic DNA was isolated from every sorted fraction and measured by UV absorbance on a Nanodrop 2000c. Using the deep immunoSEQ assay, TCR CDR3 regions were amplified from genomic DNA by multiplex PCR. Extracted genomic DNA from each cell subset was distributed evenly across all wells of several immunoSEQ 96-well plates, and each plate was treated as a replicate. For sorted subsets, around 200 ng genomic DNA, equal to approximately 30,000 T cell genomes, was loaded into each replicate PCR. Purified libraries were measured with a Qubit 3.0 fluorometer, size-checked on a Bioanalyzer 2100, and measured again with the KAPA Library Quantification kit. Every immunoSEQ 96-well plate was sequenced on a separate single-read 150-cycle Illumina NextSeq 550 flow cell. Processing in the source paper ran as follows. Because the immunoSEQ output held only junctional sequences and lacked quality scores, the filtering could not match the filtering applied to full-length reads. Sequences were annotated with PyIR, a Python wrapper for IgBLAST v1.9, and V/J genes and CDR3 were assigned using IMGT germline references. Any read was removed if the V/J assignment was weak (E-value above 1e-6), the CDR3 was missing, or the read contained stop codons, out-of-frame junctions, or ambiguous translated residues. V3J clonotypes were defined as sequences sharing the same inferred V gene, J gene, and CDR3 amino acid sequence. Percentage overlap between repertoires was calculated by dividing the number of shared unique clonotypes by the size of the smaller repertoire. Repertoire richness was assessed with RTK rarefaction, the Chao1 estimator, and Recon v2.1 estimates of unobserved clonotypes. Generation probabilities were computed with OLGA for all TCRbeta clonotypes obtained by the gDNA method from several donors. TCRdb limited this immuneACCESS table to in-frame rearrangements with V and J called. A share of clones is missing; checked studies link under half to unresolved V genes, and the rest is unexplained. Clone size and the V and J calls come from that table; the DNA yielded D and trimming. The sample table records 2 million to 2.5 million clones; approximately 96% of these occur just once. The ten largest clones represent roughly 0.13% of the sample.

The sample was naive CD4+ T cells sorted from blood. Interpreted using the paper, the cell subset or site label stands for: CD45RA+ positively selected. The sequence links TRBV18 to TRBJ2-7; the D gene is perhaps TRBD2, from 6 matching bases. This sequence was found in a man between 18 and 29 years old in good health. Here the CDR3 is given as CASSPQEGPYEQYF. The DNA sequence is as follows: TGTGCCAGCTCACCACAGGAGGGCCCCTACGAGCAGTACTTC.